This passage covers 13 T cell receptor beta chains from one sample sequenced in a study of blood T cell repertoires in COVID-19. Assay: immunoSEQ multiplex PCR; the TCRdb copy retains only in-frame clones and omits some. The sample shows 81,000 or so clones, around 81% of them seen only once. The sample was peripheral blood. These receptors all come from an older woman with active or convalescent COVID-19.

This chain connects TRBV29-1 to TRBJ2-1; tentative D call: TRBD1 (5 bases). Germline V gives CDR1 SQVTM, CDR2 ANQGSEA. V gave up 5 bases and J gave up 5 bases, with 19 bases separating them. CDR3 length equals 15 residues. Written as DNA, the CDR3 is TGCAGCGTTTTTAGGGTGTCAGGGCCGAACAATGAGCAGTTCTTC. Its protein is CSVFRVSGPNNEQFF.

The chain is built from TRBV7-9 and TRBJ2-7, with 9 nucleotides matching TRBD2. CDR3 length equals 14 residues. Germline lookup yields CDR1 SEHNR and CDR2 FQNEAQ (reference sequence). V trimming: 3 bases; J trimming: 5 bases; junction bases outside the gene matches: 5. CDR3 protein: CASSFSGGKNEQYF. The CDR3 nucleotides are TGTGCCAGCAGCTTTAGCGGGGGAAAGAACGAGCAGTACTTC.

The chain employs TRBV24-1 and TRBJ2-6; 8 nucleotides line up with TRBD1. Germline V CDR1 and CDR2: KGHDR, SFDVKD. There are 19 residues in the CDR3. The V and J ends lost 4 bases and 1 base, in that order; junction bases with no gene match: 11. CDR3 sequence: CATSESGAGGQSGANVLTF. CDR3 DNA: TGTGCCACCAGTGAATCGGGGGCAGGGGGCCAATCTGGGGCCAACGTCCTGACTTTC.

The gene calls are TRBV5-1 and TRBJ2-7; 8 bases line up with TRBD1. Germline loops: CDR1 SGHRS, CDR2 YFSETQ. The CDR3 runs to 15 residues. V lost 4 bases to trimming and J lost 0 bases; unmatched junction nucleotides: 6. CDR3 protein: CASSRTGSGSYEQYF. The CDR3 nucleotides read TGCGCCAGCAGCCGGACAGGGTCAGGCTCCTACGAGCAGTACTTC.

This chain uses TRBV9 with TRBJ2-5; perhaps TRBD1 as D (5 bases). Per germline, CDR1 SGDLS and CDR2 YYNGEE. This CDR3 is 14 amino acids long. The V end was cut by 0 bases, the J end by 5 bases, with 11 bases between. This CDR3 is CASSVAAGRETQYF. The CDR3 DNA is TGTGCCAGCAGCGTAGCGGCAGGGCGTGAGACCCAGTACTTC. Based on the CDR3 plus reference TRBV9 and TRBJ2-5, the full variable domain is DSGVTQTPKHLITATGQRVTLRCSPRSGDLSVYWYQQSLDQGLQFLIQYYNGEERAKGNILERFSAQQFPDLHSELNLSSLELGDSALYFCASSVAAGRETQYFGPGTRLLVL.

The chain has TRBV3-1 (or the pseudogene TRBV3-2) and TRBJ2-7; D is perhaps TRBD1 (6 bases). CDR1 and CDR2 from the germline V gene are LGHDT and YNNKEL (reference sequence). The CDR3 has 14 amino acids. The germline V and J ends were trimmed by 4 bases and 4 bases, with 14 bases remaining between them. DNA for the CDR3: TGTGCCAGCAGCCCCTACAGGGCCCCGTACGAGCAGTACTTC. It translates to CASSPYRAPYEQYF.

This clone was seen a single time. The CDR3 DNA is TGCGCCAGCAGCTTGGCCTTCGGGGACGAGCAGTACTTC. Its translation: CASSLAFGDEQYF. This chain joins TRBV5-1 and TRBJ2-7; D may be TRBD2 (5 bases). Per the germline V gene, CDR1 is SGHRS and CDR2 is YFSETQ. This CDR3 contains 13 residues. The V end was cut by 0 bases, the J end by 5 bases, with 9 bases between.

This chain connects TRBV20-1 to TRBJ1-1; D perhaps matches TRBD1 (5 bases). The CDR3 has 12 residues. Germline CDR1 is DFQATT and CDR2 is SNEGSKA (reference sequence). The V gene lost 6 bases and the J gene lost 11 bases, with 19 bases spanning the gap. The CDR3 nucleotides are TGCAGTGCGAGTCCGGGTTCCGGGGGGGCTTTCTTT. The encoded protein is CSASPGSGGAFF.

The chain combines TRBV19 with TRBJ2-1, with 8 positions matching TRBD2. The length of the CDR3 is 15 residues. The germline CDR1 and CDR2 sequences are LNHDA and SQIVND (reference sequence). J gave up 2 bases and V 8 bases, and 8 bases lay outside the gene matches. CDR3 DNA: TGTGCCAGTGAGATTAGCGGGGACACCTACAATGAGCAGTTCTTC. Its protein is CASEISGDTYNEQFF.

The chain carries TRBV27 and TRBJ1-5, with a tentative D call TRBD1 (5 bases). V was clipped by 2 bases and J by 7 bases, with 18 bases between them. CDR1 is MNHEY and CDR2 is SMNVEV in the germline V gene (reference sequence). This CDR3 contains 16 residues. In DNA, the CDR3 is TGTGCCAGCAGTTTAGGGTGGGGCCTCAGAGACCAGCCCCAGCATTTT. Translated, it gives CASSLGWGLRDQPQHF.

This clone was picked up one time. This chain uses TRBV28 with TRBJ2-2, with 7 bases lining up with TRBD1. Germline V gene sequence: CDR1 MDHEN, CDR2 SYDVKM. This CDR3 comprises 13 residues. Germline trimming cut 7 bases from V and 4 bases from J; bases unmatched to any gene: 3. The CDR3 coding sequence is TGTGCCAGCAAATCAGGGGGCACCGGGGAGCTGTTTTTT. This encodes CASKSGGTGELFF. Combining the CDR3 with reference TRBV28 and TRBJ2-2 gives the whole variable domain DVKVTQSSRYLVKRTGEKVFLECVQDMDHENMFWYRQDPGLGLRLIYFSYDVKMKEKGDIPEGYSVSREKKERFSLILESASTNQTSMYLCASKSGGTGELFFGEGSRLTVL.

The rearrangement links TRBV5-1 to TRBJ1-5; D perhaps matches TRBD1 (6 bases). The CDR3 has 14 residues. From germline, CDR1 is SGHRS and CDR2 YFSETQ. Trimming took 4 bases from V and 9 from J, leaving 17 bases between them. CDR3 residues: CASSPGEGQRPQHF. In DNA, the CDR3 is TGCGCCAGCAGCCCAGGGGAGGGTCAGAGGCCCCAGCATTTT.

CDR3 amino acids: CASSQDLVTGVGGYTF. CDR3 coding DNA: TGTGCCAGCAGCCAAGATTTGGTGACAGGGGTAGGCGGCTACACCTTC. This chain links TRBV4-2 with TRBJ1-2, with TRBD1 matching 8 bases. The CDR3 is 16 residues long. V dropped 0 bases and J dropped 8; count of bases not matched to a gene: 11. CDR1 and CDR2 from the germline V gene are LGHNA and YNFKEQ.